This TCR beta chain was found in a study of blood T cell repertoires in COVID-19. Study-level background: Samples of COVID-19 (acute and convalescent) were obtained from the United States, Italy and Spain. T cells, B-cell-depleted T cells, or PBMCs supplied cDNA or gDNA.

The CDR3 loop spans 13 amino acids. CDR1 and CDR2 (germline): SQVTM, ANQGSEA. With 4 bases removed from V and 4 bases from J, the gap between germline ends came to 10 bases. Only in-frame clones appear in the TCRdb table, and some are missing; sequencing was by immunoSEQ multiplex PCR. Found here are some 140,000 clones, over 65% of them singletons; the top ten hold 1.5% to 2%. Input material: peripheral blood. The receptor was isolated from a man older than 75 with acute or convalescent COVID-19. This chain connects TRBV29-1 to TRBJ2-2; the D gene is possibly TRBD2 (5 bases). The CDR3 coding sequence is TGCAGCGTTGGGACGGGGAGCACCGGGGAGCTGTTTTTT. This translates into CSVGTGSTGELFF.